The entry below gives a single T cell receptor (beta chain) sequence along with its context. The data stem from a study of regulatory T cells in long-lasting Graves disease. Construction of the TCR beta libraries employed iRepertoire HTBI primers in conjunction with Arm-PCR of CDR3 regions. TCRdb re-called the multiplex PCR reads through MiXCR, storing one row per CDR3 protein. In the table there are some 490,000 distinct CDR3 sequences, approximately 12% of which are singletons. Noted time point: newly diagnosed GD, antithyroid drugs for less than 3 months. After RNA was extracted from PBMCs, the TCR library was made from it. These data were also filed under a second study, of T cells in Graves' hyperthyroidism and ophthalmopathy.

This receptor was obtained from a woman aged 25 to 39 with Graves disease. The sequencing used peripheral blood mononuclear cells (PBMCs), collected at new diagnosis, from a patient treated with antithyroid drugs.

CDR3 protein: CASTLSVPGSFSGNTIYF. The CDR3 DNA reads TGCGCCAGCACCCTAAGCGTCCCGGGGAGCTTCTCTGGAAACACCATATATTTT. The chain combines TRBV4-1 with TRBJ1-3; no definite D call. The length of the CDR3 is 18 residues. Germline CDR1 is MGHRA and CDR2 is YSYEKL. V lost 7 bases and J 0 bases, leaving 22 bases between the germline ends.